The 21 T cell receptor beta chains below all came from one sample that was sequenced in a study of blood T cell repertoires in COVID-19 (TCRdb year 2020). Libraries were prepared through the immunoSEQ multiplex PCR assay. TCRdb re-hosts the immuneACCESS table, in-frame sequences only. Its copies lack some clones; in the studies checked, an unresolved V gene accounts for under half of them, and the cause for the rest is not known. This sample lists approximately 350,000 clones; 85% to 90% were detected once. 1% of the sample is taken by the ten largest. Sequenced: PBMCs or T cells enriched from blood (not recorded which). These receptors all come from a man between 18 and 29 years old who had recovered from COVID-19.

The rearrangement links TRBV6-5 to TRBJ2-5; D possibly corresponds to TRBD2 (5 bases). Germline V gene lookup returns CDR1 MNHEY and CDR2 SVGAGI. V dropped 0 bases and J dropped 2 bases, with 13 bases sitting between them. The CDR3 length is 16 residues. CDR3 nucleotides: TGTGCCAGCAGTTACTCGAGGGCAGCTCAACAAGAGACCCAGTACTTC. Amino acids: CASSYSRAAQQETQYF.

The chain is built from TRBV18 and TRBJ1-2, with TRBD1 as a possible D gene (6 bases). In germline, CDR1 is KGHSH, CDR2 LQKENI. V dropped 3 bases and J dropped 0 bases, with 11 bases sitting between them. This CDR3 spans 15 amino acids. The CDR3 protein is CASSPSGETNYGYTF. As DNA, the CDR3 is TGTGCCAGCTCACCCTCAGGGGAGACTAACTATGGCTACACCTTC.

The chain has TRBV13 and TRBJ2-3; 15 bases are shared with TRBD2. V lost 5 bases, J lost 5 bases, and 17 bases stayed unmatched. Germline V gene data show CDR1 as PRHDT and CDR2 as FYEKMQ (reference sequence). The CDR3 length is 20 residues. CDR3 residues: CASSPRTSGGAPSGGDTQYF. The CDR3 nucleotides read TGTGCCAGCAGCCCGCGGACTAGCGGGGGGGCCCCCTCAGGGGGAGATACGCAGTATTTT.

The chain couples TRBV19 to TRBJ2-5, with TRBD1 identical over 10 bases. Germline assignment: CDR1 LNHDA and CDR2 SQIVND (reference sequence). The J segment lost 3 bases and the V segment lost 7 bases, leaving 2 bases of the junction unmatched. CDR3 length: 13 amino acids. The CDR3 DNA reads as TGTGCCAGTAAAGGGACAGGGGAAGAGACCCAGTACTTC. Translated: CASKGTGEETQYF.

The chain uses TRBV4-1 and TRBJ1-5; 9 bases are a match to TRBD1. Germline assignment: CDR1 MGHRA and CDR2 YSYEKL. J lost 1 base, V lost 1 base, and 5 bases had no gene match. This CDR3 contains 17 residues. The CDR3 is CASSQVETGGSNQPQHF. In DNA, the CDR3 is TGCGCCAGCAGCCAAGTTGAGACAGGGGGGAGCAATCAGCCCCAGCATTTT.

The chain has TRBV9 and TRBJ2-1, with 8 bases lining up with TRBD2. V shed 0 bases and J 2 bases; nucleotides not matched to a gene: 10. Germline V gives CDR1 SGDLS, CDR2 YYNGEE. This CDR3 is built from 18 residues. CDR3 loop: CASSVEAGVAGTYNEQFF. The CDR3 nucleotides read TGTGCCAGCAGCGTAGAGGCCGGGGTAGCGGGAACCTACAATGAGCAGTTCTTC.

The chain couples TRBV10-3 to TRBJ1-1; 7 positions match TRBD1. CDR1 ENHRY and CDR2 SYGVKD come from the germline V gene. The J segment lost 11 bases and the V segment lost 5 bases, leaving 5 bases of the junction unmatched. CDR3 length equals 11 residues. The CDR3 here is CAISYRGRAFF. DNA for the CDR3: TGTGCCATCAGTTACAGGGGTCGGGCTTTCTTT.

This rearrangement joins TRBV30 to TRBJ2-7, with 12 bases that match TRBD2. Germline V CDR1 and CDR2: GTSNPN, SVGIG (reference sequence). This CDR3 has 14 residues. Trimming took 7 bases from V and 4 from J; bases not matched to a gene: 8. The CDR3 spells CASQHLAGGYEQYF. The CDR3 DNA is TGTGCCTCGCAACACCTAGCGGGAGGGTACGAGCAGTACTTC.

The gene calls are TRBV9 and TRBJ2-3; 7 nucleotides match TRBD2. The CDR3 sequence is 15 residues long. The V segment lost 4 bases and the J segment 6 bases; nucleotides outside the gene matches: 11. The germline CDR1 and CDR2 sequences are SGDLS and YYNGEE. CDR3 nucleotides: TGTGCCAGCAGCTTTGGGGGGGTCCCAACCGATACGCAGTATTTT. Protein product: CASSFGGVPTDTQYF.

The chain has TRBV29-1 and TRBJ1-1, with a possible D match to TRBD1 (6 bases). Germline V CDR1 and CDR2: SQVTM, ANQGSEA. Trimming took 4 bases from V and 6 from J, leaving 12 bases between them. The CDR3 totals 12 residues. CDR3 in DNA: TGCAGCGTTGTTTCCCCAGGGGCTGAAGCTTTCTTT. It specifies CSVVSPGAEAFF.

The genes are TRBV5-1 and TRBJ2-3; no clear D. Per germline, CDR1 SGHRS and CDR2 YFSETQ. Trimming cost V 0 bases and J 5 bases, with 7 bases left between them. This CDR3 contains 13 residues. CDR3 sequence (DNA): TGCGCCAGCAGCTTGGACCAGGAAGATACGCAGTATTTT. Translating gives CASSLDQEDTQYF.

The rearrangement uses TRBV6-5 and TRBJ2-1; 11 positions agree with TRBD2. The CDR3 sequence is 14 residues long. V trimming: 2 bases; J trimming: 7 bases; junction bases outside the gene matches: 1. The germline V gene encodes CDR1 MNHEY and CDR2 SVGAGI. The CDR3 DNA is TGTGCCAGCAGTTACCCTAGCGGGAGGAATGAGCAGTTCTTC. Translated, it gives CASSYPSGRNEQFF.

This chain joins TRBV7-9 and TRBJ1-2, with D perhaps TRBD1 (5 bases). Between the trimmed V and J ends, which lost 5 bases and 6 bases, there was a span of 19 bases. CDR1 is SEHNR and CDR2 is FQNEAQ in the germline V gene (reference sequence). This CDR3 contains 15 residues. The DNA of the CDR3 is TGTGCCAGCAGCCCCCGGGGAGGGGAGTTCAATGGCTACACCTTC. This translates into CASSPRGGEFNGYTF. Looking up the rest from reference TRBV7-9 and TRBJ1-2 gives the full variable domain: DTGVSQNPRHKITKRGQNVTFRCDPISEHNRLYWYRQTLGQGPEFLTYFQNEAQLEKSRLLSDRFSAERPKGSFSTLEIQRTEQGDSAMYLCASSPRGGEFNGYTFGSGTRLTVV.

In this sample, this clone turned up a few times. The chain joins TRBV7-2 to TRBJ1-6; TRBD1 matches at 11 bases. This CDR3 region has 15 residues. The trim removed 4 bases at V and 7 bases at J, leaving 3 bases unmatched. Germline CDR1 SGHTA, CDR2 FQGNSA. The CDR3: CASSWTGGGNSPLHF. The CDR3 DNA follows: TGTGCCAGCAGCTGGACAGGGGGCGGAAATTCACCCCTCCACTTT.

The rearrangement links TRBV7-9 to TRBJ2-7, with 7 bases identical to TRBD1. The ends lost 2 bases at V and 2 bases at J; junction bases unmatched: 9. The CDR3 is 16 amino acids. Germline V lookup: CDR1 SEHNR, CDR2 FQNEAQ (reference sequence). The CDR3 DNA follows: TGTGCCAGCAGCTTAATTGGACAGGAAATTACCTACGAGCAGTACTTC. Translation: CASSLIGQEITYEQYF.

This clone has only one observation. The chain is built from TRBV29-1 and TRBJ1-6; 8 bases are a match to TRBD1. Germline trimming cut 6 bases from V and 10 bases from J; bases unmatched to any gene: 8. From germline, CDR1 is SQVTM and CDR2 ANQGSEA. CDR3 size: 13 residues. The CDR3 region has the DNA TGCAGCGTCGCGACAGGGGTAAGGTCACCCCTCCACTTT. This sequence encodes CSVATGVRSPLHF.

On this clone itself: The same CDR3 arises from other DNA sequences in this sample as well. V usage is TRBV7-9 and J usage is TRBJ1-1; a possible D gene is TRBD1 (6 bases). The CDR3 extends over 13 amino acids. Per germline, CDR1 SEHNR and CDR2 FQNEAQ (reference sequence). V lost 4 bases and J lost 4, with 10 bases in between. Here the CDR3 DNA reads TGTGCCAGCAGCTGGGGGGGCGGCACTGAAGCTTTCTTT. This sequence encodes CASSWGGGTEAFF.

CDR3 nucleotide sequence: TGTGCCAGCAGAACAGGGTTTGCTGAGCAGTTCTTC. Encoded protein: CASRTGFAEQFF. The rearrangement uses TRBV19 and TRBJ2-1, with a possible D match to TRBD1 (6 bases). Germline CDR1 and CDR2: LNHDA and SQIVND (reference sequence). The CDR3 totals 12 residues. Trimming shortened V by 9 bases and J by 9 bases, and 15 bases separated the two germline ends. Based on the CDR3 plus reference TRBV19 and TRBJ2-1, the full variable domain is DGGITQSPKYLFRKEGQNVTLSCEQNLNHDAMYWYRQDPGQGLRLIYYSQIVNDFQKGDIAEGYSVSREKKESFPLTVTSAQKNPTAFYLCASRTGFAEQFFGPGTRLTVL.

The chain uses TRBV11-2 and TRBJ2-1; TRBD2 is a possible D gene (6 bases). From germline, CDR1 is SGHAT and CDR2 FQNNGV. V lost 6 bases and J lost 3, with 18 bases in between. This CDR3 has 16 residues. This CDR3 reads CASRNLRAGNYNEQFF. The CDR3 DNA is TGTGCCAGCAGGAACCTCCGAGCGGGCAACTACAATGAGCAGTTCTTC.

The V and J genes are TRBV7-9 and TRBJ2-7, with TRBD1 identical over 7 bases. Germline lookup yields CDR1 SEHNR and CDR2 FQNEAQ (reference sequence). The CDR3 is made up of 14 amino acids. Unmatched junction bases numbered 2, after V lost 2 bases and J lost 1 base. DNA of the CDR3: TGTGCCAGCAGCTTAAGACAGGGTTCCTACGAGCAGTACTTC. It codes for CASSLRQGSYEQYF.

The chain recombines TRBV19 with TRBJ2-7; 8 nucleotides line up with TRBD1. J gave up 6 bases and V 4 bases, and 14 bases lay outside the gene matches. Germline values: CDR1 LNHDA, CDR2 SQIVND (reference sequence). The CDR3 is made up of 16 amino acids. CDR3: CASSTYDRGRIGEQYF. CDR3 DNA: TGTGCCAGTAGTACCTACGACAGGGGACGGATCGGCGAGCAGTACTTC.